The clone carrying this T cell receptor (beta chain) was recorded many times. The target antigen is unknown. This sample was taken from a study of prognosis after radiotherapy for stage I lung cancer. On CT and PET/CT, all patients were node-negative, and none had prior chemotherapy, radiotherapy or other malignancies. Peripheral venous blood was drawn in approximately 6.5-milliliter volumes, with a draw taken at each of two separate time points. Germline V gene data show CDR1 as KGHDR and CDR2 as SFDVKD. The CDR3 spans 17 residues. V gave up 5 bases and J gave up 1 base; unmatched junction bases: 8. Whole-study results and caveats: Determination of whether the expanded TCR clones were tumor-specific was not performed. Shannon entropy after stereotactic body radiation therapy was lower in patients who developed distant metastases.

It was by two-round multiplex PCR that TCR beta CDR3 was amplified from genomic DNA. It was primers specific to each TRBV and TRBJ gene that first-round PCR used. One entry per CDR3 protein, called by TCRdb with MiXCR from the multiplex PCR reads. This table holds about 24,000 distinct CDR3 sequences, 35% to 40% found once. This clonotype was obtained from a donor aged 50 or older with non-small cell lung cancer. Sequences were derived from PBMCs, sampled before or after stereotactic body radiation therapy (not recorded which). This chain connects TRBV24-1 to TRBJ2-1, with 9 positions matching TRBD1. The chain's CDR3 is CATSAGTGGLSYNEQFF. The CDR3 coding sequence is TGTGCCACCAGTGCTGGAACAGGGGGCCTGTCCTACAATGAGCAGTTCTTC.